This TCR beta chain is drawn from a study of T cells in tumors after PD-1 blockade. At the level of the study: No patient had prior checkpoint blockade, systemic immunosuppression, or radiotherapy within 4 weeks. Each patient got pembrolizumab 200 mg every 3 weeks or cemiplimab 350 mg every 2 weeks. Some patients also took daily vismodegib 150 mg during anti-PD-1 treatment.

TCRdb keeps only in-frame clones here, not all; method: immunoSEQ multiplex PCR. The sample contains fewer than 15,000 clones, about four fifths of which appear only once. Germline V gene lookup returns CDR1 SGHKS and CDR2 YYEKEE (reference sequence). Trimming at V came to 1 base and at J to 2 bases, leaving 3 bases not matched to a gene. The CDR3 contains 14 residues. Template: tumor biopsy or peripheral blood genomic DNA, about 550-6,500 ng per sample. The material was PBMCs, obtained after anti-PD-1 treatment. The receptor was derived from a human donor with basal cell carcinoma. The gene calls are TRBV5-5 and TRBJ2-7; 7 bases fit TRBD2. The CDR3 DNA is TGTGCCAGCAGCTTGAACGGACTAGCCTACGAGCAGTACTTC. The encoded protein is CASSLNGLAYEQYF.